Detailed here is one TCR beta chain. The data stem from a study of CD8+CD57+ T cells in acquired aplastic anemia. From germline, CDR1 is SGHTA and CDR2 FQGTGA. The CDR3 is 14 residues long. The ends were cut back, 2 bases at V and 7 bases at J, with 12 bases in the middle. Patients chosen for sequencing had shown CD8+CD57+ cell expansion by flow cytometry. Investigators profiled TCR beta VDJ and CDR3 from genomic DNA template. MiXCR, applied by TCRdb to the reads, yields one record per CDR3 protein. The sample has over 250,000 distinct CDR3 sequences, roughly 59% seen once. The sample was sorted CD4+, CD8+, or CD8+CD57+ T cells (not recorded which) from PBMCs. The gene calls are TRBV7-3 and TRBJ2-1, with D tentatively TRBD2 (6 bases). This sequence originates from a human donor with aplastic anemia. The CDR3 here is CASSLDQTRNEQFF. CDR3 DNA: TGTGCCAGCAGCTTAGACCAGACTAGAAATGAGCAGTTCTTC.